The clone carrying this T cell receptor beta chain was seen just once. Its antigen is currently unknown. Generated by immunoSEQ multiplex PCR, the TCRdb table keeps only in-frame clones and is missing some. Altogether roughly 14,000 clones are present, over 55% being singletons, with the ten largest covering 2% to 2.5%. The data were taken from a study of neoadjuvant anti-PD-1 for oral cavity cancer. About the study: Before surgery, most patients got three to four biweekly 3 mg/kg nivolumab doses.

Broader study findings: Higher pretreatment blood Treg/Th17 ratios correlated with higher pretreatment blood and lower post-treatment tumor TCRbeta clonality.

The CDR3 is made up of 14 amino acids. Germline V CDR1 and CDR2: MDHEN, SYDVKM. The V end was cut by 7 bases, the J end by 2 bases, with 15 bases between. Source: PBMCs, taken before nivolumab (anti-PD-1) treatment. The receptor was isolated from a person aged 35-80 years with oral cavity squamous cell carcinoma. The chain couples TRBV28 to TRBJ2-7; no reliable D call. CDR3 region: CASNPSALAYEQYF. CDR3 in DNA: TGTGCCAGCAACCCATCGGCACTCGCCTACGAGCAGTACTTC.